This T cell receptor beta chain stems from a study of yellow fever vaccine responses in identical twins (dated by TCRdb to the late 2010s). About the investigation overall: Focusing on identical twins, the study followed the T cell clones that responded to the vaccine, and did so with precision.

The library was generated by RT-PCR. TCRdb records Illumina HiSeq 2500 as the sequencer. TCRdb applied fastp at Q25 and MiXCR to the public reads, then kept only in-frame beta chains. Each CDR3 protein appears once, grouped with its most common genes and DNA. The sample contains 30,000 to 40,000 distinct CDR3 sequences, about three fifths of them found a single time. The biggest ten clones account for about 4.5% of the sample. Turning to this clonotype: Its binding antigen is unknown. No quality values exist for individual bases; no much larger clone is one base distant.

CDR3 length: 14 amino acids, cysteine to phenylalanine. CDR3 DNA is the only sequence kept; it has 42 bases, read in frame from the first base. V is pared back by 0 bases and J by 5 bases, with 13 bases lying between the germline termini. CDR1 and CDR2 are read off the germline V gene (reference sequence) as DFQATT and SNEGSKA. Study-wide conclusions, independent of this receptor: The authors reported that the T cell response to vaccination in identical twins appeared partly convergent and partly personalized.

This receptor was identified in a woman under 30 who received the yellow fever vaccine. Donor details come from another sample of the same person, matched by shared clones. Recombination connected TRBV20-1 to TRBJ1-1; D gene: possibly TRBD1, on 6 matching bases. Sequencing was performed on T cells from blood (PBMCs), unsorted or a sorted subset (not recorded which), taken before or after yellow fever vaccination (not recorded which). In nucleotide form, the sequence is TGCAGTGCTAGAGATCGGGGGGCCAGGACTGAAGCTTTCTTT. Its protein is CSARDRGARTEAFF.